The present T cell receptor (beta chain) was sequenced within a study of cytomegalovirus exposure and HLA in healthy donors. Study-wide background: There were roughly 120 million unique TCR beta sequences, drawn from roughly 200 million T cells, in an earlier analysis. The early release's HLA-typed donors yielded tens of millions of unique TCRs. General study findings and limits: For most TCR sequences rarity was the rule, although some public TCRs occurred in many donors.

This clone was counted only a few times. Its antigen remains unknown. The CDR3 is 13 residues long. The ends were cut back, 6 bases at V and 8 bases at J, with 13 bases in the middle. Germline V lookup: CDR1 MNHEY, CDR2 SMNVEV (reference sequence). Whereas donors were nominally healthy upon sampling, unrecorded immune exposures were probable. Primers: 60 Vbeta forward and 13 Jbeta reverse. TCRdb's table, derived via immunoSEQ multiplex PCR, lists solely in-frame clones and lacks some. The repertoire holds about 150,000 clones, with around 82% as singletons. This TCR derives from a boy aged 2 to 9 in good health and CMV-seronegative. This chain links TRBV27 with TRBJ1-4, with D uncertain. The material sequenced was PBMCs. CDR3 bases: TGTGCCAGCAGGAGGGTGGGTGGAGAAAAACTGTTTTTT. This sequence encodes CASRRVGGEKLFF.